The rows below give T cell receptor beta chains drawn from one sample of a study of breast tumors, draining lymph nodes, adjacent tissues. TCRdb fed the multiplex PCR reads into MiXCR, producing one record per CDR3 protein. In the table there are roughly 16,000 distinct CDR3 sequences, around 50% of which are singletons. Material for sequencing was tumor-adjacent breast tissue. The receptors stem from a female donor with breast cancer. Some clones in this sample may be carry-over from other donors' samples. CDR3s include the opening cysteine and the closing phenylalanine or tryptophan. Each record gives: D gene, V gene, J gene, clone size, CDR3 DNA, CDR3 protein. The D gene is left open where the match is weak. Rows give clone size only sometimes, using once, few, many, or a class for an expanded clone.

d_gene: -; v_gene: TRBV20-1; j_gene: TRBJ2-4; abundance: many; CDR3nt: TGCAGTTTTTCACCCGAAGACAGGGAGGGCCTCGGGTTAGCCAAAAACATTCAGTACTTC; CDR3aa: CSFSPEDREGLGLAKNIQYF
d_gene: -; v_gene: TRBV12-3/TRBV12-4; j_gene: TRBJ1-4; abundance: medium-sized; CDR3nt: TGTGCCAGCAGTTTAGGGCAAGGGGAAAAACTGTTTTTT; CDR3aa: CASSLGQGEKLFF
d_gene: TRBD2; v_gene: TRBV20-1; j_gene: TRBJ2-7; abundance: -; CDR3nt: TGCAGTGCTCTGACTACTAGCGCCGACGAGCAGTACTTC; CDR3aa: CSALTTSADEQYF
d_gene: TRBD1; v_gene: TRBV7-2; j_gene: TRBJ1-1; abundance: many; CDR3nt: TGTGCCAGCAGCGCGACAGGGCTCATGAAAGCTTTCTTT; CDR3aa: CASSATGLMKAFF
d_gene: TRBD1; v_gene: TRBV10-3; j_gene: TRBJ2-7; abundance: -; CDR3nt: TGTGCCATCAGTGAACCGACAGGGAAGGGTACCTACGAGCAGTACTTC; CDR3aa: CAISEPTGKGTYEQYF
d_gene: -; v_gene: TRBV6-2/TRBV6-3; j_gene: TRBJ2-7; abundance: -; CDR3nt: TGTGACAGCTTGGCACAAGCAAGGGACAAGGGTACCTACGAGCAGTACTTC; CDR3aa: CDSLAQARDKGTYEQYF
d_gene: TRBD1; v_gene: TRBV12-3/TRBV12-4; j_gene: TRBJ1-2; abundance: -; CDR3nt: TGTGCCAGCAGTTTAGCCGGGACAGACTATGGCTACACCTTC; CDR3aa: CASSLAGTDYGYTF
d_gene: -; v_gene: TRBV30; j_gene: TRBJ1-5; abundance: many; CDR3nt: TGTGCCTGGGGGGACAACGGTAGGACCCAGCATTTT; CDR3aa: CAWGDNGRTQHF
d_gene: TRBD2; v_gene: TRBV7-2; j_gene: TRBJ2-7; abundance: -; CDR3nt: TGTGCCAGCAGCGCCCGGAGGGGACTAGCGGGAACCTACGAGCAGTACTTC; CDR3aa: CASSARRGLAGTYEQYF
d_gene: TRBD1; v_gene: TRBV5-5; j_gene: TRBJ1-5; abundance: -; CDR3nt: TGTGCCAGCAGCGGCGGGACAGCTTACTACGAGCATTTT; CDR3aa: CASSGGTAYYEHF
d_gene: -; v_gene: TRBV7-9; j_gene: TRBJ2-1; abundance: medium-sized; CDR3nt: TGTGCCAGCAGCTTATCGAGTGAGAATGAGCAGTTCTTC; CDR3aa: CASSLSSENEQFF
d_gene: TRBD1; v_gene: TRBV18; j_gene: TRBJ1-1; abundance: few; CDR3nt: TGTGCCAGCTCATGGGGGACAGGGGAGACTGAAGCTTTCTTT; CDR3aa: CASSWGTGETEAFF
d_gene: TRBD1; v_gene: TRBV20-1; j_gene: TRBJ1-2; abundance: -; CDR3nt: TGCAGTGCTAGAGATCCGACAAACCTAGGGGGCAACTATGGCTACACCTTC; CDR3aa: CSARDPTNLGGNYGYTF
d_gene: TRBD2; v_gene: TRBV28; j_gene: TRBJ2-3; abundance: many; CDR3nt: TGTGCCAGCAGTCCTATCGGGGGACTAGCCACAGATACGCAGTATTTT; CDR3aa: CASSPIGGLATDTQYF
d_gene: -; v_gene: TRBV15; j_gene: TRBJ2-3; abundance: -; CDR3nt: TGTGCCACCAGCTTGGGGGGGGGGGCAGGTACGCAGTATTTT; CDR3aa: CATSLGGGAGTQYF
d_gene: TRBD1; v_gene: TRBV11-2; j_gene: TRBJ2-2; abundance: many; CDR3nt: TGTGCCAGCAGCTTGACAGGGGTAACCCCCGGGGAGCTGTTTTTT; CDR3aa: CASSLTGVTPGELFF
d_gene: TRBD1; v_gene: TRBV10-1; j_gene: TRBJ2-5; abundance: -; CDR3nt: TGCGCCAGCAGTGTGGACAGGGGGCCCGTAGCGACCCAGTACTTC; CDR3aa: CASSVDRGPVATQYF